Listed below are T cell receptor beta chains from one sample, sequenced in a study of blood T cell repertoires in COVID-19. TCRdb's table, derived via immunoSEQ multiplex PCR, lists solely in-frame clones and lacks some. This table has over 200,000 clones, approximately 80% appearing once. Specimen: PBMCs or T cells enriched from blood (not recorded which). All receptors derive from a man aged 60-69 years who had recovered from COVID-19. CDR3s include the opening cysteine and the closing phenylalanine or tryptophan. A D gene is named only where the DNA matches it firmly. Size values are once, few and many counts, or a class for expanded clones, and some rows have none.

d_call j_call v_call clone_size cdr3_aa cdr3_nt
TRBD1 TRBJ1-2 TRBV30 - CAWVTGSEGGYTF TGTGCCTGGGTGACAGGGTCTGAGGGTGGCTACACCTTC
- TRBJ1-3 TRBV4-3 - CASSPGFYSGNTIYF TGCGCCAGCAGCCCAGGATTTTACTCTGGAAACACCATATATTTT
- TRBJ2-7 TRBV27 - CASSSLDKGHYEQYF TGTGCCAGCAGTTCCCTGGACAAGGGACACTACGAGCAGTACTTC
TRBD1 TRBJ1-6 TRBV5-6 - CASSLERQGTSPLHF TGTGCCAGCAGCTTGGAGCGACAGGGTACCTCACCCCTCCACTTT
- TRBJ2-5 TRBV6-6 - CASIEGETQYF TGTGCCAGCATCGAGGGTGAGACCCAGTACTTC
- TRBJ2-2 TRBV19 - CASSARRDTNTGELFF TGTGCCAGTAGCGCCCGGAGGGATACGAACACCGGGGAGCTGTTTTTT
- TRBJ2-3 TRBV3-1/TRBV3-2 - CASSRGQTTDTQYF TGTGCCAGCAGTCGCGGACAGACCACAGATACGCAGTATTTT
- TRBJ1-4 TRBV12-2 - CASRPFWGLQTNEKLFF TGTGCAAGTCGCCCCTTCTGGGGGCTTCAGACTAATGAAAAACTGTTTTTT
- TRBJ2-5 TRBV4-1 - CASSQDPWTVSQETQYF TGCGCCAGCAGCCAAGATCCGTGGACAGTAAGCCAAGAGACCCAGTACTTC
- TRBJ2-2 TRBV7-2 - CASSLAAGSTGELFF TGTGCCAGCAGCTTAGCGGCGGGCAGCACCGGGGAGCTGTTTTTT
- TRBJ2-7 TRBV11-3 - CASSFSPGSYEQYF TGTGCCAGCAGCTTCTCCCCGGGCTCCTACGAGCAGTACTTC
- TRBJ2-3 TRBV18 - CASSPRRDTQYF TGTGCCAGCTCACCAAGGAGGGATACGCAGTATTTT
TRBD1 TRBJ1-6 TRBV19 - CASSIDRGSPLHF TGTGCCAGTAGTATTGACAGGGGGTCACCCCTCCACTTT
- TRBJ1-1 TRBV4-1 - CASSQDQATNTEAFF TGCGCCAGCAGCCAAGATCAGGCAACAAACACTGAAGCTTTCTTT
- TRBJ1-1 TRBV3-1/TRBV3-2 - CASSPFFGGSEAFF TGTGCCAGCAGCCCCTTCTTCGGGGGTTCTGAAGCTTTCTTT
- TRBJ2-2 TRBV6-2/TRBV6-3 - CASSITVNTGELFF TGTGCCAGCAGTATTACGGTGAACACCGGGGAGCTGTTTTTT
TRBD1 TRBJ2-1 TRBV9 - CASSEGTGGYNEQFF TGTGCCAGCAGCGAGGGGACAGGGGGCTACAATGAGCAGTTCTTC
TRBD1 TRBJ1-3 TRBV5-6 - CASSQQGAPGNTIYF TGTGCCAGCAGCCAACAGGGGGCGCCTGGAAACACCATATATTTT
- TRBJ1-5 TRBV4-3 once CASSSSSNQPQHF TGCGCCAGCAGCTCCAGTAGCAATCAGCCCCAGCATTTT
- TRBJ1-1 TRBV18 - CASSPLAHSGANTEAFF TGTGCCAGCTCACCGCTGGCTCATTCGGGTGCGAACACTGAAGCTTTCTTT
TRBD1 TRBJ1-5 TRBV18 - CASSPSRTGNNQPQHF TGTGCCAGCTCACCAAGCAGGACAGGGAACAATCAGCCCCAGCATTTT
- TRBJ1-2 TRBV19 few CASSIRHDSNYGYTF TGTGCCAGTAGTATTCGGCACGACTCGAACTATGGCTACACCTTC
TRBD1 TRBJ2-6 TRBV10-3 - CAIKEILDRGFVPGANVLTF TGTGCCATAAAAGAAATCCTAGACAGGGGGTTCGTGCCTGGGGCCAACGTCCTGACTTTC
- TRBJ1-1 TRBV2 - CASSAFQSNTEAFF TGTGCCAGCAGTGCATTCCAGTCGAACACTGAAGCTTTCTTT
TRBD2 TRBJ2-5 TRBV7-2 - CASSLDPSGAQETQYF TGTGCCAGCAGCTTAGACCCTAGCGGGGCCCAAGAGACCCAGTACTTC
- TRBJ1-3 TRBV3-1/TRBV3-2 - CASSPPGNTIYF TGTGCCAGCAGCCCCCCGGGAAACACCATATATTTT
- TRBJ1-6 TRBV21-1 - CASSKGVGRSPLHF TGTGCCAGCAGCAAAGGAGTGGGCCGTTCACCCCTCCACTTT
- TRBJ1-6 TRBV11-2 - CASSLAGGYSPLHF TGTGCCAGCAGCTTAGCCGGCGGGTATTCACCCCTCCACTTT
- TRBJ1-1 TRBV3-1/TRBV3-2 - CASEGVTEAFF TGTGCCAGCGAAGGGGTTACTGAAGCTTTCTTT
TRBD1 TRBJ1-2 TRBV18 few CASSPTGTGSSYGYTF TGTGCCAGCTCACCTACCGGGACAGGGTCGTCCTATGGCTACACCTTC
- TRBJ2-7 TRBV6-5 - CASSYTGSQTYEQYF TGTGCCAGCAGTTACACAGGGTCTCAAACCTACGAGCAGTACTTC
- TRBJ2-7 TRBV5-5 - CASEGAYEQYF TGTGCCAGCGAAGGAGCGTACGAGCAGTACTTC
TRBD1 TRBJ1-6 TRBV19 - CASGRGRNSPLHF TGTGCCAGCGGGAGGGGGCGAAATTCACCCCTCCACTTT
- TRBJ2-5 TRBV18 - CASSSQGHQETQYF TGTGCCAGCTCGTCACAGGGCCACCAAGAGACCCAGTACTTC
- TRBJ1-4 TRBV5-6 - CASSLGQHNEKLFF TGTGCCAGCAGCCTAGGACAGCATAATGAAAAACTGTTTTTT
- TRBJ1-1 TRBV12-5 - CASGLGSGGNTEAFF TGTGCTAGTGGTTTGGGATCGGGGGGCAACACTGAAGCTTTCTTT
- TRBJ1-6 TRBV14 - CASSQDLVAPLHF TGTGCCAGCAGCCAAGATCTCGTTGCACCCCTCCACTTT
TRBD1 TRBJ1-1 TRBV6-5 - CASSPRQGAGTEAFF TGTGCCAGCAGTCCCAGACAGGGGGCTGGCACTGAAGCTTTCTTT
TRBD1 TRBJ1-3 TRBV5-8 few CASSSGTGRSGNTIYF TGTGCCAGCAGCTCCGGGACAGGGCGCTCTGGAAACACCATATATTTT
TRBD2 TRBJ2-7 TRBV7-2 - CASSPRTSGGVNIYEQYF TGTGCCAGCAGCCCCAGAACTAGCGGGGGGGTCAATATCTACGAGCAGTACTTC
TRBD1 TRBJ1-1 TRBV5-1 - CASSVQGAHTEAFF TGCGCCAGCAGCGTCCAGGGGGCTCACACTGAAGCTTTCTTT
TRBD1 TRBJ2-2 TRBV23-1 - CASLFRIDRVNTGELFF TGCGCCAGCCTTTTCCGGATCGACAGGGTTAACACCGGGGAGCTGTTTTTT
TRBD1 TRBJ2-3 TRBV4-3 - CASSQRQGRSDTQYF TGCGCCAGCAGCCAGAGACAGGGGAGGTCAGATACGCAGTATTTT
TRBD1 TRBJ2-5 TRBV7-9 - CASSSLQGAETQYF TGTGCCAGCAGCTCCCTACAGGGGGCTGAGACCCAGTACTTC
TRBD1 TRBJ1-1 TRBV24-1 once CATSDPGQGGTEAFF TGTGCCACCAGTGACCCCGGACAGGGAGGCACTGAAGCTTTCTTT
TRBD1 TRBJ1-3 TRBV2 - CASSLGQGYTIYF TGTGCCAGCAGTCTGGGACAGGGTTACACCATATATTTT
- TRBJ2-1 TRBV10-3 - CAISSAGGPYNEQFF TGTGCCATCAGTTCCGCCGGAGGACCCTACAATGAGCAGTTCTTC
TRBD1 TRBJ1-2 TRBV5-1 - CASSLRGPGQGDGYTF TGCGCCAGCAGCCTCAGAGGCCCGGGACAGGGGGACGGCTACACCTTC
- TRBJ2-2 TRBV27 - CASSQRVMTGELFF TGTGCCAGCAGCCAGAGGGTGATGACCGGGGAGCTGTTTTTT
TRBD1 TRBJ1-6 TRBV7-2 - CASSPGGLELHF TGTGCCAGCAGCCCAGGGGGGCTGGAGCTCCACTTT
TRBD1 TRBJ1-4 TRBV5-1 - CASSPGGTATNEKLFF TGCGCCAGCAGCCCCGGAGGGACAGCAACTAATGAAAAACTGTTTTTT
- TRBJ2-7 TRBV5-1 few CASSLERGGSEQYF TGCGCCAGCAGCCTGGAGAGGGGGGGATCCGAGCAGTACTTC
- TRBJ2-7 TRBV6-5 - CASSYLSGRSSYEQYF TGTGCCAGCAGTTACCTGAGCGGCAGGAGCTCCTACGAGCAGTACTTC
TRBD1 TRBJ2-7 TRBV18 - CASCLGQAYEQYF TGTGCCAGCTGCCTCGGACAGGCCTACGAGCAGTACTTC
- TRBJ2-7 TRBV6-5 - CASSTLGGAHEQYF TGTGCCAGCAGTACCCTGGGGGGGGCCCACGAGCAGTACTTC